The 21 T cell receptor beta chains below were found in one sample sequenced in a study of blood T cell repertoires in COVID-19. TCRdb's table, derived via immunoSEQ multiplex PCR, lists solely in-frame clones and lacks some. The top ten clones hold less than 6% of a sample with 140,000 to 150,000 clones, 84% of them seen once. Sample: PBMCs or T cells enriched from blood (not recorded which). Every receptor here comes from a woman between 45 and 60 years old who had been exposed to COVID-19.

V gene TRBV19 combines with J gene TRBJ2-2; TRBD1 matches at 7 bases. Germline values: CDR1 LNHDA, CDR2 SQIVND (reference sequence). V was pared by 4 bases and J by 7 bases, with 3 bases of the junction left unmatched. The CDR3 runs 13 residues. CDR3 sequence reads: CASSTHRGGELFF. For the CDR3, the DNA is TGTGCCAGTAGTACCCACAGGGGCGGGGAGCTGTTTTTT.

J is TRBJ2-7 and V is TRBV4-1, with 8 nucleotides matching TRBD1. J lost 6 bases, V lost 0 bases, and 10 bases had no gene match. Germline V gene data show CDR1 as MGHRA and CDR2 as YSYEKL. This CDR3 is built from 16 residues. This CDR3 is CASSQDQGTGWSEQYF. CDR3 coding DNA: TGCGCCAGCAGCCAAGACCAGGGGACAGGATGGAGCGAGCAGTACTTC.

The V and J genes are TRBV9 and TRBJ2-7, with unresolved D. With 9 bases removed from V and 6 bases from J, the gap between germline ends came to 7 bases. The CDR3 covers 9 residues. In germline, CDR1 is SGDLS, CDR2 YYNGEE. The CDR3 DNA reads as TGTGCCACGTTGTTCGAGCAGTACTTC. Amino acids: CATLFEQYF.

This clone appeared a single time. The gene calls are TRBV21-1 and TRBJ2-5; TRBD2 reflects the table's D call only, with no check against the DNA. TRBV21-1 is a pseudogene locus. CDR3 length equals 14 residues. The CDR3, as DNA: TGTGCCAGCAGCAAAGGCGGCGGGGGTAAGACCCAGTACTTC. Protein: CASSKGGGGKTQYF.

The rearrangement links TRBV12-2 to TRBJ1-5; TRBD1 is the table's D call and was not checked against the DNA. TRBV12-2 is a known pseudogene. The CDR3 is 19 residues long. CDR3 bases: TGTGCAAGTCGCTTAGGGGGGCCGCGAAGGGGTACAGGAAATCAGCCCCAGCATTTT. Translating gives CASRLGGPRRGTGNQPQHF.

This chain uses TRBV2 with TRBJ1-3; D is unresolved. Trimming removed 1 base from V and 3 bases from J, with 13 bases in between. The CDR3 loop spans 16 amino acids. Germline lookup yields CDR1 SNHLY and CDR2 FYNNEI. DNA of the CDR3: TGTGCCAGCAGTGAAGATGGTGGAGGCTTTGGAAACACCATATATTTT. Protein sequence: CASSEDGGGFGNTIYF. Combining the CDR3 with reference TRBV2 and TRBJ1-3 gives the whole variable domain EPEVTQTPSHQVTQMGQEVILRCVPISNHLYFYWYRQILGQKVEFLVSFYNNEISEKSEIFDDQFSVERPDGSNFTLKIRSTKLEDSAMYFCASSEDGGGFGNTIYFGEGSWLTVV.

This chain uses TRBV7-9 with TRBJ2-5, with TRBD1 as a possible D gene (6 bases). The ends were cut back, 4 bases at V and 5 bases at J, with 17 bases in the middle. The CDR3 is 15 amino acids. Germline loops: CDR1 SEHNR, CDR2 FQNEAQ (reference sequence). The CDR3 loop reads CASSSRTAPGETQYF. CDR3 bases: TGTGCCAGCAGCTCACGGACAGCTCCGGGGGAGACCCAGTACTTC.

There are a few counts of this clone. This chain uses TRBV6-5 with TRBJ2-7; 8 bases match TRBD1. V lost 0 bases, J lost 3 bases, and 4 bases stayed unmatched. Germline V gives CDR1 MNHEY, CDR2 SVGAGI. The length of the CDR3 is 15 residues. The CDR3 bases are TGTGCCAGCAGTTACTCAGGGACAGGCAACTACGAGCAGTACTTC. It encodes CASSYSGTGNYEQYF.

The CDR3 here is CASSWGGQDNEQFF. The CDR3 DNA sequence: TGTGCCAGCAGCTGGGGGGGGCAGGACAATGAGCAGTTCTTC. The chain carries TRBV6-5 and TRBJ2-1, with D perhaps matching TRBD2 (7 bases). Trimming removed 6 bases at V and 5 bases at J, with 14 bases between. The germline V gene has CDR1 MNHEY and CDR2 SVGAGI. This CDR3 contains 14 residues.

This chain uses TRBV6-5 with TRBJ1-2; D unresolved. This CDR3 has 14 amino acids. V lost 2 bases and J lost 4, with 11 bases in between. CDR1 and CDR2 (germline): MNHEY, SVGAGI. CDR3 nucleotides: TGTGCCAGCAGTTACGCCGGGTCCTCCTATGGCTACACCTTC. It encodes CASSYAGSSYGYTF.

V gene TRBV5-4 combines with J gene TRBJ1-4; D remains unclear. From germline, CDR1 is SGHNT and CDR2 YYREEE (reference sequence). Between the trimmed V and J ends, which lost 2 bases and 6 bases, there was a span of 5 bases. This CDR3 is built from 12 residues. DNA of the CDR3: TGTGCCAGCAGCTTAAGAGATGAAAAACTGTTTTTT. This translates into CASSLRDEKLFF.

The V gene is TRBV4-2, the J gene TRBJ2-1; 10 positions agree with TRBD1. CDR3 length equals 14 residues. Trimming removed 7 bases from V and 5 bases from J; junction bases left unmatched: 5. The germline V gene has CDR1 LGHNA and CDR2 YNFKEQ. CDR3 in amino acids: CASTLGTGDNEQFF. The CDR3 DNA reads TGTGCCAGCACCTTAGGGACAGGGGACAATGAGCAGTTCTTC.

V and J are TRBV25-1 and TRBJ2-1; TRBD2 agrees at 8 bases. This CDR3 is built from 14 residues. V lost 3 bases, J lost 9 bases, and 7 bases stayed unmatched. CDR1 is MGHDK and CDR2 is SYGVNS in the germline V gene. CDR3 DNA: TGTGCCAGCAGTGAGGGGCTGGCGGGGGGTGAGCAGTTCTTC. As protein: CASSEGLAGGEQFF.

The chain is built from TRBV6-1 and TRBJ2-7; weak D call: TRBD1 (6 bases). V dropped 2 bases and J dropped 1 base, with 9 bases sitting between them. CDR3 size: 14 residues. CDR1 and CDR2 (germline): MNHNS, SASEGT. For the CDR3, the DNA is TGTGCCAGCAGTGAACAGGGGAATTCCTACGAGCAGTACTTC. It codes for CASSEQGNSYEQYF.

The chain couples TRBV11-2 to TRBJ2-1, with 7 positions matching TRBD2. The germline gives CDR1 SGHAT, CDR2 FQNNGV. This CDR3 contains 15 residues. V lost 1 base, J lost 7 bases, and 7 bases stayed unmatched. The CDR3 nucleotides are TGTGCCAGCAGCTTAGGACAAGGAGCGGGGAATGAGCAGTTCTTC. This sequence encodes CASSLGQGAGNEQFF. Full variable domain (missing parts from reference TRBV11-2 and TRBJ2-1): EAGVAQSPRYKIIEKRQSVAFWCNPISGHATLYWYQQILGQGPKLLIQFQNNGVVDDSQLPKDRFSAERLKGVDSTLKIQPAKLEDSAVYLCASSLGQGAGNEQFFGPGTRLTVL.

The J gene is TRBJ1-5, the V gene TRBV18; 9 bases align to TRBD1. The CDR3 sequence is 17 residues long. Germline CDR1 and CDR2: KGHSH and LQKENI. V dropped 4 bases and J dropped 3; count of bases not matched to a gene: 10. The CDR3 bases are TGTGCCAGCTCACGCCGGGGGGGACAGGGATCCAATCAGCCCCAGCATTTT. Its translation is CASSRRGGQGSNQPQHF.

The rearrangement uses TRBV5-4 and TRBJ2-5; a weak D match, TRBD2 (6 bases). V was cut by 4 bases and J by 1 base, with 17 bases left in between. Germline V gene data show CDR1 as SGHNT and CDR2 as YYREEE (reference sequence). The CDR3 length is 16 residues. This chain's CDR3 is CASSPTGAGIQETQYF. CDR3 coding DNA: TGTGCCAGCAGCCCGACCGGGGCGGGAATCCAAGAGACCCAGTACTTC.

This clone was seen just once. The V and J genes are TRBV19 and TRBJ1-4; D might be TRBD1 (6 bases). The CDR3 extends over 17 amino acids. CDR1 and CDR2 from the germline V gene are LNHDA and SQIVND (reference sequence). Trimming shortened V by 9 bases and J by 7 bases, and 27 bases separated the two germline ends. The CDR3 DNA reads TGTGCCAGCCGCCTTCCGGGGGGCGACCGGAAAGGTGAAAAACTGTTTTTT. It specifies CASRLPGGDRKGEKLFF.

This clone came up once. This sequence joins TRBV5-4 and TRBJ1-4, with 7 bases lining up with TRBD1. V was clipped by 0 bases and J by 5 bases; unmatched bases: 4. Germline V gene lookup returns CDR1 SGHNT and CDR2 YYREEE (reference sequence). CDR3 length: 15 residues. The CDR3 reads CASSLATGRNEKLFF. The CDR3 DNA follows: TGTGCCAGCAGCTTGGCGACAGGGCGGAATGAAAAACTGTTTTTT.

The rearrangement uses TRBV19 and TRBJ2-7, with 9 positions matching TRBD2. Losses at the gene ends were 1 base for V and 2 bases for J; bases not matched to a gene: 3. CDR3 length: 15 residues. CDR1 is LNHDA, CDR2 SQIVND, per germline (reference sequence). CDR3: CASSIGASGTYEQYF. The CDR3 coding sequence is TGTGCCAGTAGTATAGGGGCTAGCGGGACCTACGAGCAGTACTTC.

V and J are TRBV5-4 and TRBJ2-5; 8 bases are a match to TRBD1. V dropped 2 bases and J dropped 6; count of bases not matched to a gene: 12. The CDR3 runs to 16 residues. Germline CDR1 SGHNT, CDR2 YYREEE (reference sequence). The CDR3 sequence is CASSLGQGRYDKTQYF. DNA of the CDR3: TGTGCCAGCAGCTTAGGACAGGGACGTTATGACAAGACCCAGTACTTC.